One and the same sample provided the 29 T cell receptor beta chains below, sequenced in a study of T cells in Graves' hyperthyroidism and ophthalmopathy. TCR beta CDR3 regions were amplified from RNA transcripts. An initial round of RT-PCR targeting the TCR CDR3 relied on the HTBI primer set. Via MiXCR, TCRdb re-called the multiplex PCR reads, giving one row per CDR3 protein. The sample has around 800,000 distinct CDR3 sequences, more than 30% seen once. Material: blood. Receptor source: a man younger than 35 with Graves' hyperthyroidism.

This clonotype was seen at least ten times. The V call is TRBV15, the J call TRBJ1-2, with D uncertain. Germline-derived CDR1 and CDR2 are LNHNV and YYDKDF (reference sequence). With 3 bases removed from V and 2 bases from J, the gap between germline ends came to 10 bases. The CDR3 totals 14 residues. The CDR3: CATSSSSPNYGYTF. CDR3 nucleotide sequence: TGTGCCACCAGCAGTTCTAGTCCGAACTATGGCTACACCTTC.

This clonotype was detected ten times or more. This rearrangement joins TRBV29-1 to TRBJ2-5, with 7 bases lining up with TRBD2. Germline loops: CDR1 SQVTM, CDR2 ANQGSEA. The CDR3 sequence is 14 residues long. The V gene end was trimmed by 3 bases and the J gene end by 0 bases; junction bases not matched to a gene: 4. The CDR3: CSVELAANQETQYF. The CDR3 DNA is TGCAGCGTTGAGCTAGCGGCCAACCAAGAGACCCAGTACTTC.

The rearrangement uses TRBV5-4 and TRBJ1-2; a weak D match, TRBD1 (6 bases). CDR3 length: 16 amino acids. In germline, CDR1 is SGHNT, CDR2 YYREEE (reference sequence). Trimming pared 0 bases from V and 4 bases from J, leaving 16 bases between. CDR3 protein: CASSLDRAQWSYGYTF. CDR3 sequence (DNA): TGTGCCAGCAGCTTGGACAGGGCTCAGTGGAGCTATGGCTACACCTTC.

V is TRBV29-1 and J is TRBJ1-2; D is ambiguous. The CDR3 covers 14 residues. The V gene lost 4 bases and the J gene lost 5 bases, with 17 bases spanning the gap. Germline V gene data show CDR1 as SQVTM and CDR2 as ANQGSEA. CDR3 sequence (DNA): TGCAGCGTTGTCAGCGACACCGAGGAGTATGGCTACACCTTC. Amino acid sequence: CSVVSDTEEYGYTF.

This clonotype was observed many times. The J gene is TRBJ1-5, the V gene TRBV2; TRBD1 matches at 7 bases. The V segment lost 4 bases and the J segment 2 bases; nucleotides outside the gene matches: 5. CDR3 length equals 15 residues. Germline V gene data show CDR1 as SNHLY and CDR2 as FYNNEI. DNA of the CDR3: TGTGCCAGCAGTGGGAGTCAGGGGGGCAATCAGCCCCAGCATTTT. Its protein product is CASSGSQGGNQPQHF.

V and J are TRBV7-2 and TRBJ2-2; weak D call: TRBD1 (6 bases). Deletions cut 0 bases from V and 0 bases from J, with 11 bases between. The CDR3 sequence is 17 residues long. Germline loops: CDR1 SGHTA, CDR2 FQGNSA. This CDR3 reads CASSLAQTGPNTGELFF. The CDR3 DNA reads TGTGCCAGCAGCTTAGCCCAGACAGGTCCGAACACCGGGGAGCTGTTTTTT.

For this clonotype: A read error is possible here, since a much larger clone lies one base away. The DNA of the CDR3 is TGTGCCAGCAGCGGGGACGGAATCAATCAGCCCCAGCATTTT. Translating it yields CASSGDGINQPQHF. The J gene is TRBJ1-5, the V gene TRBV19; perhaps TRBD1 as D (5 bases). Looked up from germline, CDR1 is LNHDA and CDR2 is SQIVND (reference sequence). The CDR3 runs 14 residues. V shed 9 bases and J shed 3 bases, with 15 bases lying between them. The full variable domain, rest sourced from reference TRBV19 and TRBJ1-5, is DGGITQSPKYLFRKEGQNVTLSCEQNLNHDAMYWYRQDPGQGLRLIYYSQIVNDFQKGDIAEGYSVSREKKESFPLTVTSAQKNPTAFYLCASSGDGINQPQHFGDGTRLSIL.

This clonotype was detected ten times or more. The rearrangement joins TRBV7-8 to TRBJ1-4, with 8 bases that match TRBD1. With 5 bases clipped from V and 5 bases from J, the junction kept 7 bases outside the gene matches. The germline CDR1 and CDR2 sequences are SGHVS and FQNEAQ. The CDR3 runs to 15 residues. CDR3 nucleotides: TGTGCCAGCAGCCCCGGACAGGGCTTCAATGAAAAACTGTTTTTT. Protein: CASSPGQGFNEKLFF.

This chain uses TRBV12-3 or TRBV12-4 with TRBJ1-2; the match to TRBD1 covers 7 bases. V lost 7 bases and J lost 6; bases outside the gene matches: 2. The CDR3 consists of 11 residues. CDR3 region: CASIDRDGYTF. CDR3 sequence (DNA): TGTGCCAGCATTGACAGGGATGGCTACACCTTC.

This clonotype was counted many times. The V and J genes are TRBV19 and TRBJ1-3; D gene ambiguous. Germline V gene sequence: CDR1 LNHDA, CDR2 SQIVND (reference sequence). V was pared by 5 bases and J by 1 base, with 3 bases between. This CDR3 comprises 12 residues. In DNA, the CDR3 is TGTGCCAGTAGTCGTTCTGGAAACACCATATATTTT. Residues: CASSRSGNTIYF.

The chain employs TRBV15 and TRBJ1-5, with D possibly matching TRBD1 (5 bases). Germline-derived CDR1 and CDR2 are LNHNV and YYDKDF (reference sequence). Trimming removed 1 base at V and 7 bases at J, with 17 bases between. The CDR3 has 16 residues. The CDR3 loop is CATSRGGRERRQPQHF. DNA of the CDR3: TGTGCCACCAGCAGAGGAGGCAGGGAACGGCGGCAGCCCCAGCATTTT.

The gene calls are TRBV7-2 and TRBJ2-5; D perhaps matches TRBD2 (7 bases). This CDR3 has 16 residues. V lost 2 bases to trimming and J lost 13 bases, with 26 bases between them. CDR1 and CDR2 (germline): SGHTA, FQGNSA. The CDR3 spells CASSLRRSGGGETMYF. CDR3 coding DNA: TGTGCCAGCAGCTTACGGCGTAGCGGAGGGGGGGAGACAATGTACTTC.

As for this clonotype: This may come from a read error, since a much larger clone is one base off. The chain is built from TRBV7-9 and TRBJ1-4; 8 bases align to TRBD1. Losses at the gene ends were 4 bases for V and 11 bases for J; bases not matched to a gene: 3. Germline CDR1 reads SEHNR; CDR2 reads FQNEAQ (reference sequence). CDR3 length: 12 amino acids. CDR3 amino acids: CASSSGQAKLFF. The CDR3 DNA follows: TGTGCCAGCAGCTCGGGACAGGCCAAACTGTTTTTT. The full variable domain, its missing parts supplied by reference TRBV7-9 and TRBJ1-4, is DTGVSQNPRHKITKRGQNVTFRCDPISEHNRLYWYRQTLGQGPEFLTYFQNEAQLEKSRLLSDRFSAERPKGSFSTLEIQRTEQGDSAMYLCASSSGQAKLFFGSGTQLSVL.

The chain combines TRBV29-1 with TRBJ2-5; 8 bases match TRBD1. V shed 5 bases and J 5 bases; nucleotides not matched to a gene: 10. The CDR3 runs 14 residues. Germline CDR1 SQVTM, CDR2 ANQGSEA. The chain's CDR3 is CSVRQGPGDETQYF. The DNA of the CDR3 is TGCAGCGTTAGACAGGGGCCGGGGGATGAGACCCAGTACTTC.

This chain joins TRBV7-2 and TRBJ2-5, with 13 bases identical to TRBD2. This CDR3 region has 16 residues. The V gene end was trimmed by 5 bases and the J gene end by 4 bases; junction bases not matched to a gene: 7. Germline V gives CDR1 SGHTA, CDR2 FQGNSA. This chain's CDR3 is CASSARTSGSRETQYF. As DNA, the CDR3 is TGTGCCAGCAGCGCGAGGACTAGCGGGAGTCGAGAGACCCAGTACTTC.

This clonotype showed up just a few times. The chain links TRBV24-1 to TRBJ2-2; D possibly corresponds to TRBD1 (5 bases). This CDR3 comprises 14 residues. In germline, CDR1 is KGHDR, CDR2 SFDVKD. The V end lost 1 base, the J end lost 5 bases, and 7 bases lay between the germline ends. As DNA, the CDR3 is TGTGCCACCAGTGATTTCCAGGGAACCGGGGAGCTGTTTTTT. As protein: CATSDFQGTGELFF.

V gene TRBV12-3 or TRBV12-4 combines with J gene TRBJ2-7; 9 bases are a match to TRBD1. With V trimmed by 3 bases and J by 3 bases, 6 bases remained unmatched. This CDR3 has 15 residues. CDR3 protein: CASSFEQGAHYEQYF. In DNA, the CDR3 is TGTGCCAGCAGTTTCGAACAGGGGGCGCACTACGAGCAGTACTTC.

J is TRBJ1-1 and V is TRBV12-3 or TRBV12-4, with D perhaps matching TRBD1 (6 bases). The CDR3 is 13 residues long. With 9 bases removed from V and 0 bases from J, the gap between germline ends came to 11 bases. The CDR3 loop reads CASGGAVNTEAFF. In nucleotides, the CDR3 is TGTGCCAGTGGGGGGGCGGTGAACACTGAAGCTTTCTTT.

In its sample, this clonotype was seen a few times. The chain couples TRBV5-1 to TRBJ1-2, with D unclear. The CDR3 totals 14 residues. In germline, CDR1 is SGHRS, CDR2 YFSETQ. V shed 7 bases and J shed 4 bases, with 17 bases lying between them. CDR3 protein: CASQKEVSSYGYTF. The CDR3 bases are TGCGCCAGCCAGAAAGAGGTCAGTTCCTATGGCTACACCTTC.

As regards this clonotype: A junction end diverges from the germline sequence, so it may reflect a read error. The chain has TRBV7-6 and TRBJ2-7; TRBD1 might be the D (6 bases). Germline loops: CDR1 SGHVS, CDR2 FNYEAQ. This CDR3 spans 15 amino acids. The chain's CDR3 is CASSDTGLAVYEQHF. CDR3 bases: TGTGCCAGCAGTGACACAGGGCTAGCTGTCTACGAGCAGCACTTC.

Written as DNA, the CDR3 is TGCAGTGCCGAAAACCGGGTCCTAAATCAGCCCCAGCATTTT. Its translation: CSAENRVLNQPQHF. V usage is TRBV20-1 and J usage is TRBJ1-5; the D is unclear. V gave up 6 bases and J gave up 4 bases, with 16 bases separating them. The CDR3 spans 14 residues. Germline V lookup: CDR1 DFQATT, CDR2 SNEGSKA (reference sequence).

This chain joins TRBV7-9 and TRBJ1-2; tentatively, D is TRBD1 (5 bases). This CDR3 has 12 amino acids. Trimming removed 4 bases at V and 10 bases at J, with 13 bases between. Per the germline V gene, CDR1 is SEHNR and CDR2 is FQNEAQ (reference sequence). This chain's CDR3 is CASSSTDSLYTF. The DNA of the CDR3 is TGTGCCAGCAGCTCCACTGACAGTCTCTACACCTTC. Drawing the rest from reference TRBV7-9 and TRBJ1-2, the complete variable domain is DTGVSQNPRHKITKRGQNVTFRCDPISEHNRLYWYRQTLGQGPEFLTYFQNEAQLEKSRLLSDRFSAERPKGSFSTLEIQRTEQGDSAMYLCASSSTDSLYTFGSGTRLTVV.

This clonotype showed up just a few times. This could be a read error, since a much larger clone is one nucleotide away. This sequence joins TRBV28 and TRBJ1-1; the D is unclear. This CDR3 has 10 amino acids. CDR1 and CDR2 (germline): MDHEN, SYDVKM. The V end lost 10 bases, the J end lost 3 bases, and 6 bases lay between the germline ends. The CDR3 sequence: CANGDTEAFF. CDR3 DNA sequence: TGTGCCAACGGGGACACTGAAGCTTTCTTT.

V is TRBV10-3 and J is TRBJ2-5; possible D gene TRBD2, 6 bases. CDR3 length: 14 residues. CDR1 and CDR2 (germline): ENHRY, SYGVKD. The germline V and J ends were trimmed by 5 bases and 4 bases, with 14 bases remaining between them. CDR3 loop: CAISNGLASETQYF. In nucleotides, the CDR3 is TGTGCCATCAGTAACGGGCTAGCGTCAGAGACCCAGTACTTC.

The chain uses TRBV4-3 and TRBJ1-1; no clear D gene. The CDR3 runs 15 residues. The ends were cut back, 3 bases at V and 3 bases at J, with 14 bases in the middle. Germline V CDR1 and CDR2: LGHNA, YSLEER. This CDR3 reads CASSHYQERHTEAFF. CDR3 sequence (DNA): TGCGCCAGCAGCCACTACCAGGAGAGACACACTGAAGCTTTCTTT.

The chain joins TRBV4-1 to TRBJ1-5, with 9 bases identical to TRBD1. Germline V CDR1 and CDR2: MGHRA, YSYEKL. The trim removed 2 bases at V and 0 bases at J, leaving 5 bases unmatched. CDR3 length: 17 amino acids. CDR3 protein: CASSQPWTGDSNQPQHF. CDR3 bases: TGCGCCAGCAGCCAACCCTGGACAGGGGATAGCAATCAGCCCCAGCATTTT.

As for this clonotype: The junction does not match germline at one end; this may be a read error. CDR3 nucleotide sequence: TGTGCCTGCAGTGCAATATCGCCGGGACAGTCCTACGAGCAGTACTTC. Amino acids: CACSAISPGQSYEQYF. V is TRBV25-1 and J is TRBJ2-7, with 7 bases lining up with TRBD1. The CDR3 runs 16 residues. CDR1 and CDR2 (germline): MGHDK, SYGVNS.

This clonotype has at least ten counts. The chain is built from TRBV19 and TRBJ1-5; no reliable D call. This CDR3 is built from 14 residues. The ends were cut back, 5 bases at V and 0 bases at J, with 8 bases in the middle. Per the germline V gene, CDR1 is LNHDA and CDR2 is SQIVND (reference sequence). CDR3 sequence (DNA): TGTGCCAGTAGTCTGCATTATAGCAATCAGCCCCAGCATTTT. Translating gives CASSLHYSNQPQHF.

This clonotype was recorded many times. J is TRBJ2-7 and V is TRBV19; 8 bases match TRBD1. The CDR3 covers 13 residues. From germline, CDR1 is LNHDA and CDR2 SQIVND (reference sequence). The V gene end was trimmed by 5 bases and the J gene end by 7 bases; junction bases not matched to a gene: 7. The CDR3: CASSGQGSGEQYF. CDR3 DNA sequence: TGTGCCAGTAGTGGACAGGGAAGCGGGGAGCAGTACTTC.